The 16 T cell receptor beta chains given below trace back to one sample, sequenced in a study of blood T cell repertoires in COVID-19. The assay was immunoSEQ multiplex PCR, and TCRdb's table has in-frame clones only and misses some. Of 35,000 to 45,000 clones listed, around nine tenths are singletons. Sequences were obtained from peripheral blood. All receptors derive from a human donor in a cohort sampled during active COVID-19.

J is TRBJ1-5 and V is TRBV21-1. TRBV21-1 is flagged as a pseudogene. The CDR3 has 16 amino acids. The CDR3 DNA follows: TGTGCCAGCAGCAAATGGGGGGTCCCCCCCAATCAGCCCCAGCATTTT. The encoded protein is CASSKWGVPPNQPQHF.

The V call is TRBV13, the J call TRBJ1-2; D may be TRBD1 (6 bases). The CDR3 has 16 amino acids. Germline CDR1 reads PRHDT; CDR2 reads FYEKMQ (reference sequence). V lost 2 bases to trimming and J lost 0 bases, with 13 bases between them. The CDR3 is CASSLNSRGANYGYTF. As DNA, the CDR3 is TGTGCCAGCAGCTTAAATTCCAGGGGCGCTAACTATGGCTACACCTTC.

The chain uses TRBV12-3 or TRBV12-4 and TRBJ2-5; D not certain. Trimming cost V 8 bases and J 5 bases, with 15 bases left between them. This CDR3 is 13 amino acids long. This CDR3 is CASVYGAEETQYF. The CDR3 region has the DNA TGTGCCAGCGTATACGGAGCAGAGGAGACCCAGTACTTC.

In its sample, this clone was seen a few times. This rearrangement joins TRBV2 to TRBJ1-3; D is unclear. Trimming left V 8 bases short and J 0 bases short, with 17 bases between. The CDR3 is 16 residues long. From germline, CDR1 is SNHLY and CDR2 FYNNEI. Here the CDR3 DNA reads TGTGCCAGCTCGTATACAGAGGACTTCTCTGGAAACACCATATATTTT. Translation gives CASSYTEDFSGNTIYF.

The chain recombines TRBV9 with TRBJ2-5; 10 bases agree with TRBD1. The CDR3 is 17 amino acids. With 0 bases clipped from V and 6 bases from J, the junction kept 11 bases outside the gene matches. Germline CDR1 SGDLS, CDR2 YYNGEE. The CDR3, as DNA: TGTGCCAGCAGCGTAGCTACCGGGACAGGGGTTCGGCAGACCCAGTACTTC. It translates to CASSVATGTGVRQTQYF.

V is TRBV14 and J is TRBJ2-2; D possibly corresponds to TRBD2 (6 bases). This CDR3 comprises 16 residues. Deletions cut 4 bases from V and 3 bases from J, with 15 bases between. Per the germline V gene, CDR1 is SGHDN and CDR2 is FVKESK. CDR3 sequence reads: CASSRRTGTYTGELFF. The CDR3 DNA sequence: TGTGCCAGCAGCCGCCGAACCGGGACTTACACCGGGGAGCTGTTTTTT.

J is TRBJ1-6 and V is TRBV5-6; no definite D call. The V and J ends lost 4 bases and 10 bases respectively, with 18 bases between them. In germline, CDR1 is SGHDT, CDR2 YYEEEE. CDR3 length: 15 residues. The CDR3 DNA reads as TGTGCCAGCAGCCCCCCGGGTGGGCGGGGATCACCCCTCCACTTT. This translates into CASSPPGGRGSPLHF.

This clone has just a few counts. This chain uses TRBV10-3 with TRBJ2-7; 8 nucleotides agree with TRBD1. V shed 8 bases, J shed 4 bases, and the junction held 10 bases outside the gene matches. CDR3 length: 14 amino acids. CDR1 ENHRY and CDR2 SYGVKD come from the germline V gene. The DNA for the CDR3 is TGTGCCATCGGTCGGACAGGGTTTGAGTACGAGCAGTACTTC. Protein: CAIGRTGFEYEQYF.

This chain connects TRBV27 to TRBJ2-1; 9 bases align to TRBD2. The V and J ends lost 11 bases and 0 bases, in that order; junction bases with no gene match: 14. The length of the CDR3 is 17 residues. CDR1 is MNHEY, CDR2 SMNVEV, per germline (reference sequence). The chain's CDR3 is CAPPPAGGKSSYNEQFF. CDR3 in DNA: TGTGCCCCTCCTCCGGCGGGGGGGAAGAGCTCCTACAATGAGCAGTTCTTC.

The chain employs TRBV4-1 and TRBJ1-1; D uncertain. The germline CDR1 and CDR2 sequences are MGHRA and YSYEKL. The germline V and J ends were trimmed by 2 bases and 2 bases, with 15 bases remaining between them. The CDR3 has 16 amino acids. The CDR3 loop is CASSQPKMGLNTEAFF. As DNA, the CDR3 is TGCGCCAGCAGCCAACCAAAGATGGGCCTCAACACTGAAGCTTTCTTT.

The V call is TRBV6-5, the J call TRBJ1-6; a possible D gene is TRBD1 (5 bases). V lost 6 bases, J lost 12 bases, and 18 bases lay in between. The CDR3 consists of 14 residues. CDR1 and CDR2 (germline): MNHEY, SVGAGI. CDR3 in amino acids: CASRSGLPWGPLHF. The CDR3 nucleotides are TGTGCCAGCAGGTCGGGACTTCCTTGGGGACCCCTCCACTTT.

The rearrangement links TRBV10-3 to TRBJ2-1; 8 positions agree with TRBD2. The CDR3 covers 13 residues. Germline V CDR1 and CDR2: ENHRY, SYGVKD. J was trimmed by 6 bases and V by 6 bases; bases with no gene match: 4. CDR3 coding DNA: TGTGCCATCAGAACTAGCGGAGGCAATGAGCAGTTCTTC. Translated, it gives CAIRTSGGNEQFF.

This rearrangement joins TRBV2 to TRBJ1-2; D is perhaps TRBD1 (6 bases). CDR1 and CDR2 from the germline V gene are SNHLY and FYNNEI. Deletions cut 7 bases from V and 1 base from J, with 10 bases between. The CDR3 length is 13 residues. The CDR3 protein is CASKRDNNYGYTF. DNA of the CDR3: TGTGCCAGCAAGCGGGACAATAACTATGGCTACACCTTC. Based on the CDR3 plus reference TRBV2 and TRBJ1-2, the full variable domain is EPEVTQTPSHQVTQMGQEVILRCVPISNHLYFYWYRQILGQKVEFLVSFYNNEISEKSEIFDDQFSVERPDGSNFTLKIRSTKLEDSAMYFCASKRDNNYGYTFGSGTRLTVV.

V and J are TRBV3-1 (or the pseudogene TRBV3-2) and TRBJ1-1; D is ambiguous. Deletions cut 2 bases from V and 9 bases from J, with 10 bases between. CDR3 length equals 12 residues. The germline CDR1 and CDR2 sequences are LGHDT and YNNKEL (reference sequence). The DNA for the CDR3 is TGTGCCAGCAGCCAAAGCGTCGGCCAAGCTTTCTTT. Translating it yields CASSQSVGQAFF.

To note about this clone: One end of the junction does not line up with germline, which may come from a read error. The chain has TRBV18 and TRBJ1-4; tentative D call: TRBD1 (5 bases). The CDR3 contains 15 residues. Per germline, CDR1 KGHSH and CDR2 LQKENI. CDR3 in DNA: TGTGCCAGCTCAACACCGGAGGGGCGGGATGAAAAACTGTTTTTT. Its protein is CASSTPEGRDEKLFF.

The rearrangement uses TRBV11-2 and TRBJ1-2; D is undetermined. The CDR3 loop spans 15 amino acids. Germline V CDR1 and CDR2: SGHAT, FQNNGV. V lost 2 bases and J 4 bases, leaving 14 bases between the germline ends. CDR3 in amino acids: CASSLKEGWGYGYTF. The CDR3 nucleotides are TGTGCCAGCAGCTTAAAGGAGGGCTGGGGCTATGGCTACACCTTC.